The source of this TCR beta chain is a study of tumor-infiltrating lymphocytes in primary liver carcinoma. Study details: Staging placed the tumors at T1-T3 N0M0, and they measured 4.2 to 10 cm across.

This clonotype was detected only once. At one of its ends the junction is not consistent with the germline gene, which may arise from a read error. TCR beta cDNA was reverse-transcribed from 500 ng of total RNA. The reaction used a constant-region primer and ProtoScript II reverse transcriptase. Libraries of TCR beta came from three nested multiplex PCR rounds with slightly modified ARM-PCR. The first two PCR rounds, roughly 11 cycles each, used TRBV1-TRBV30 forward primers and a C-beta reverse primer. TCRdb itself ran the multiplex PCR reads through MiXCR, one entry per CDR3 protein. The sample yields more than 75,000 distinct CDR3 sequences, 60% to 75% seen once. Germline V gives CDR1 MNHNS, CDR2 SASEGT. The CDR3 has 14 amino acids. DNA and RNA were both co-extracted from about 19-30 mg of bulk tissue that had not been sorted. There were over 85% viable tumor cells in every single sample of tumor.

The sequencing sample was made of liver tumor tissue from sampling region 1. The subset is: tumor region T1, superior pole. This sequence originates from a middle-aged man with primary liver carcinoma and hepatitis B virus infection. The chain carries TRBV6-1 and TRBJ2-1; TRBD1 matches at 8 bases. As DNA, the CDR3 is TGTGTCAGCATGAACAGGGGGTTGAGGGATGAGCAGTTCTTC. Translating gives CVSMNRGLRDEQFF.